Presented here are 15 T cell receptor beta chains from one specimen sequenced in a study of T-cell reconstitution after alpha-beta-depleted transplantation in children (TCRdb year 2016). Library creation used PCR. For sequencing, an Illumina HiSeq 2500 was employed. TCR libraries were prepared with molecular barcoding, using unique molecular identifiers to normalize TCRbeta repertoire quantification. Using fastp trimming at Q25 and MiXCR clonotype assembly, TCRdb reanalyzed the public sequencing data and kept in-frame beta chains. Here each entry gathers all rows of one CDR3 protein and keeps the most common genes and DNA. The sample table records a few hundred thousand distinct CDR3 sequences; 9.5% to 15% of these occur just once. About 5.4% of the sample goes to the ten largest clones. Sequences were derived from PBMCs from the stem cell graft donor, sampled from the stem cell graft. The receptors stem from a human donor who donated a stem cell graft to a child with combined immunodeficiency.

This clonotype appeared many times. CDR3 residues: CASSEVGEKLFF. The CDR3 DNA is TGTGCCAGCAGTGAAGTCGGGGAAAAACTGTTTTTT. V is TRBV6-1 and J is TRBJ1-4; D gene unclear. The CDR3 runs to 12 residues. The V and J ends lost 1 base and 8 bases respectively, with 5 bases between them. Germline CDR1 reads MNHNS; CDR2 reads SASEGT.

Here the CDR3 DNA reads TGTGCCAGCAGCTCGGATGGGCAGAGCAACCGAATACTGTTTTTT. Translated, it gives CASSSDGQSNRILFF. The chain is built from TRBV5-8 and TRBJ1-4, with D unresolved. Deletions cut 3 bases from V and 13 bases from J, with 22 bases between. This CDR3 is 15 amino acids long. Germline CDR1 SGHTS, CDR2 YDEGEE.

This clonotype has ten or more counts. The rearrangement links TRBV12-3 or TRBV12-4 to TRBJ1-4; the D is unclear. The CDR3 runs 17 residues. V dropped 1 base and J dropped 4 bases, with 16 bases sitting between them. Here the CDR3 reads CASSLGIGLGSNEKLFF. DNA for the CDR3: TGTGCCAGCAGTTTAGGAATAGGGCTGGGGAGTAATGAAAAACTGTTTTTT.

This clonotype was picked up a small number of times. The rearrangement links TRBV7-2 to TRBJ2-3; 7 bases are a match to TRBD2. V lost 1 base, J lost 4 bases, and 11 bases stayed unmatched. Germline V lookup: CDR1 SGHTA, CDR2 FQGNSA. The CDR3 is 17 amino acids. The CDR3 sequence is CASSLVPAGAVADTQYF. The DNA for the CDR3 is TGTGCCAGCAGCTTAGTGCCCGCGGGAGCTGTCGCAGATACGCAGTATTTT.

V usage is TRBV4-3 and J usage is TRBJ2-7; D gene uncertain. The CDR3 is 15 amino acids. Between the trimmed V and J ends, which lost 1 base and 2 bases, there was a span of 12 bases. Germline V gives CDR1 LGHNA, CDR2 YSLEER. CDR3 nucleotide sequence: TGCGCCAGCAGCCAAGTGTTAACATCCCCCTACGAGCAGTACTTC. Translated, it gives CASSQVLTSPYEQYF.

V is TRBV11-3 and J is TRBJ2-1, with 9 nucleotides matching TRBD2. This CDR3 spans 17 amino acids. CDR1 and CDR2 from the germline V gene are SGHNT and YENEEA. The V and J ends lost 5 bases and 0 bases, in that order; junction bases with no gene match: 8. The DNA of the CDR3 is TGTGCCAGCAGCGTGGGACTAGCAGATTCCTCCTACAATGAGCAGTTCTTC. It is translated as CASSVGLADSSYNEQFF.

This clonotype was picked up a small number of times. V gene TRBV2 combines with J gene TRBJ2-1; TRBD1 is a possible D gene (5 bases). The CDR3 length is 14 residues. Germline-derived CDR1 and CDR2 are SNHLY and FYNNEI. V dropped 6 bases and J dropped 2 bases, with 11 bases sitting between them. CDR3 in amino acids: CASRGRVAYNEQFF. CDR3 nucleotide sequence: TGTGCCAGCAGGGGGCGTGTAGCCTACAATGAGCAGTTCTTC.

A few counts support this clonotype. The CDR3 spells CATSRAVSGANVLTF. In DNA, the CDR3 is TGTGCCACCAGCAGAGCCGTATCTGGGGCCAACGTCCTGACTTTC. V is TRBV15 and J is TRBJ2-6; D not resolved. The V end was cut by 1 base, the J end by 1 base, with 5 bases between. CDR3 length: 15 amino acids. Per germline, CDR1 LNHNV and CDR2 YYDKDF (reference sequence). Full variable domain (missing parts from reference TRBV15 and TRBJ2-6): DAMVIQNPRYQVTQFGKPVTLSCSQTLNHNVMYWYQQKSSQAPKLLFHYYDKDFNNEADTPDNFQSRRPNTSFCFLDIRSPGLGDTAMYLCATSRAVSGANVLTFGAGSRLTVL.

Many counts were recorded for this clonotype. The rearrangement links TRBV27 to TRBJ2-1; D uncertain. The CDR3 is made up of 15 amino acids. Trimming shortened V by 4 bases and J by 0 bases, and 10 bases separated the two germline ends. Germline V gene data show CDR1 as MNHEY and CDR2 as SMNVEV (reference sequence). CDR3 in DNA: TGTGCCAGCAGTTCATACGACCCCTCCTACAATGAGCAGTTCTTC. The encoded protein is CASSSYDPSYNEQFF.

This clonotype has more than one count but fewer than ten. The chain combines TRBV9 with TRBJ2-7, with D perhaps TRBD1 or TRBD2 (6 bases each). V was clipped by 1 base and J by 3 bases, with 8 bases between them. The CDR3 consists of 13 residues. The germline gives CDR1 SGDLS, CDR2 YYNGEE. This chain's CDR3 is CASSVRGDYEQYF. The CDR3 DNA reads TGTGCCAGCAGCGTAAGGGGGGACTACGAGCAGTACTTC. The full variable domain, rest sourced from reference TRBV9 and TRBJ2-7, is DSGVTQTPKHLITATGQRVTLRCSPRSGDLSVYWYQQSLDQGLQFLIQYYNGEERAKGNILERFSAQQFPDLHSELNLSSLELGDSALYFCASSVRGDYEQYFGPGTRLTVT.

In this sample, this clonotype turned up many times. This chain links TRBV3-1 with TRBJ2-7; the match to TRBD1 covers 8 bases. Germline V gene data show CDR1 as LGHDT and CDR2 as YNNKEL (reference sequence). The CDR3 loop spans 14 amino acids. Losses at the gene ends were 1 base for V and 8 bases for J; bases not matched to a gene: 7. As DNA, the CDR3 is TGTGCCAGCAGCCAAGCCTGGACAGGGCTTAAGCAGTACTTC. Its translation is CASSQAWTGLKQYF.

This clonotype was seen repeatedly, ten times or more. The CDR3 region is CASSLPGSYNEQFF. The CDR3 DNA is TGTGCCAGCAGTCTCCCGGGCTCCTACAATGAGCAGTTCTTC. This sequence joins TRBV12-3 or TRBV12-4 and TRBJ2-1; D call uncertain. V shed 5 bases and J shed 0 bases, with 8 bases lying between them. This CDR3 spans 14 amino acids.

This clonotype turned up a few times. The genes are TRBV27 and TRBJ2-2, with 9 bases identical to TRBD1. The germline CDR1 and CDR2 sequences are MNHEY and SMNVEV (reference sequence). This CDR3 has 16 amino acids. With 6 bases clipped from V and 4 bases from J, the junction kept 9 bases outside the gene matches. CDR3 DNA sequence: TGTGCCAGCAGCCAGGGACAGGGAGTCTTCACCGGGGAGCTGTTTTTT. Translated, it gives CASSQGQGVFTGELFF.

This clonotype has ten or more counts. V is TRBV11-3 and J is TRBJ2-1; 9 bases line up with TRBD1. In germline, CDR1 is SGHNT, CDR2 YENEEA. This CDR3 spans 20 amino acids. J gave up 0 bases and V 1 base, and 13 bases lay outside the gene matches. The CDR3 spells CASSLVGTGTILGSYNEQFF. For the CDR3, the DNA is TGTGCCAGCAGCTTAGTTGGGACAGGGACAATCTTAGGCTCCTACAATGAGCAGTTCTTC.

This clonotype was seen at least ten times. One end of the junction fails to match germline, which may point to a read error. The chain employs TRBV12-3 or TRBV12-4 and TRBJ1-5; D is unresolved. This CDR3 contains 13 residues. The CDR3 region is CASSLASNHPQHF. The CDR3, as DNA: TGTGCCAGCAGTTTGGCTTCCAATCACCCCCAGCATTTT.